This TCR beta chain was profiled in a study of T cell responses to AZD1222 COVID-19 vaccine. Regarding the study as a whole: Once two AZD1222 doses were given, Spike-specific TCR breadth and depth went up. It was only after the peak T cell response that any repertoires were sampled. It should be noted that donors were predominantly white British and more often female, and clonal diversity was possibly underestimated.

The V gene's germline CDR1 is SGHNT and CDR2 YYREEE (reference sequence). The ends lost 4 bases at V and 3 bases at J; junction bases unmatched: 5. This CDR3 has 15 residues. Produced via immunoSEQ multiplex PCR; TCRdb's table is partial and in-frame only. Altogether roughly 120,000 clones are present, 88% being singletons, with the ten largest covering 3% to 4%. This clone is a singleton in its sample. Antigen unknown. The source is an adult in good health. The V call is TRBV5-4, the J call TRBJ1-1; TRBD1 matches at 11 bases. The sample here was peripheral blood, taken on day 0 of AZD1222 vaccination. The CDR3 coding sequence is TGTGCCAGCAGCGCCAGGACAGGGGGCTACACTGAAGCTTTCTTT. Translation gives CASSARTGGYTEAFF.